This T cell receptor (beta chain) came from a study of T cells in Graves' hyperthyroidism and ophthalmopathy. Disease duration under 2 months; hyperthyroidism patients were aged 18 to 65. PBMCs were derived from 10 ml fresh peripheral blood. Regions amplified from RNA transcripts were the TCR beta CDR3 regions. First-round RT-PCR targeting the TCR CDR3 was performed with the HTBI primer set. A single record per CDR3 protein comes from TCRdb applying MiXCR to the multiplex PCR reads. Of around 290,000 distinct CDR3 sequences in the sample, roughly an eighth were seen once. This clonotype has just a few counts. The CDR3 is 13 residues long. Germline V gives CDR1 SEHNR, CDR2 FQNEAQ (reference sequence). V was cut by 4 bases and J by 8 bases, with 12 bases left in between.

The chain uses TRBV7-9 and TRBJ2-1; D is perhaps TRBD1 (6 bases). The sequencing input was blood. The sequence was collected from a woman in her forties with Graves' hyperthyroidism. The CDR3 loop is CASSWGRPDEQFF. DNA for the CDR3: TGTGCCAGCAGCTGGGGGCGTCCAGATGAGCAGTTCTTC.